This T cell receptor beta chain was sequenced for a study of CD8+ T cells in alopecia areata. At the level of the study: Treated patients received oral tofacitinib, 5 to 10 mg twice daily. Study-wide results and caveats: Normal scalp had lower clonality than lesional scalp, with alopecia totalis/universalis lesions showing this most strongly.

V lost 3 bases and J lost 6, with 12 bases in between. The CDR3 runs to 13 residues. The germline V gene encodes CDR1 KGHSH and CDR2 LQKENI. Peripheral blood and lesional scalp punch biopsies came from alopecia areata patients. Reverse transcription of extracted RNA yielded cDNA, which provided the sequencing template. Libraries were prepared by immunoSEQ multiplex PCR; TCRdb keeps only in-frame clonotypes and omits some of them. The table shows 130,000 to 150,000 clones, with approximately 51% occurring only once. For this clone: Antigen specificity is unknown.

This rearrangement joins TRBV18 to TRBJ2-7; D perhaps matches TRBD1 (6 bases). Sequencing used CD4+ T cells sorted from blood, obtained at week 0. The receptor comes from a human donor with alopecia areata. The CDR3 coding sequence is TGTGCCAGCTCACCTCAGGACAGCGGCGAGCAGTACTTC. It translates to CASSPQDSGEQYF. Full variable domain (remainder filled in from reference TRBV18 and TRBJ2-7): NAGVMQNPRHLVRRRGQEARLRCSPMKGHSHVYWYRQLPEEGLKFMVYLQKENIIDESGMPKERFSAEFPKEGPSILRIQQVVRGDSAAYFCASSPQDSGEQYFGPGTRLTVT.